The 7 T cell receptor beta chains reported below all come from one sample, sequenced in a study of human T cells and chemical hapten exposure listed by TCRdb under 2021. The protocol used for the library was RACE. The listed sequencing device is NextSeq 500. The raw public data were reprocessed by TCRdb itself: fastp quality trimming at Q25, MiXCR clonotype calling, in-frame beta chains only. Records with the same CDR3 protein are collapsed into one entry carrying the most frequent genes and DNA. This sample is represented by around 67,000 distinct CDR3 sequences; 8.5% to 9% of them were singletons. Roughly 3.8% of the sample is in the top ten clones. This specimen's time point label, interpreted: patch test 2, 6 weeks after DPC sensitization. What the treatment or condition label conveys for this sample: therapeutic diphenylcyclopropenone sensitization with weekly scalp DPC. This material consisted of whole blood, taken in connection with sensitization to the hapten diphenylcyclopropenone (DPC). These receptors came from a woman in her 50s with alopecia areata. Some clones in this sample may be carry-over from other donors' samples.

This clonotype was counted only a few times. The chain recombines TRBV7-9 with TRBJ2-5; 8 bases fit TRBD1. The V gene end was trimmed by 7 bases and the J gene end by 3 bases; junction bases not matched to a gene: 7. This CDR3 has 14 amino acids. CDR1 is SEHNR and CDR2 is FQNEAQ in the germline V gene (reference sequence). The CDR3 loop reads CASTLQGEKETQYF. The DNA of the CDR3 is TGTGCCAGCACCCTACAGGGGGAAAAAGAGACCCAGTACTTC.

Only a few counts were recorded for this clonotype. The DNA of the CDR3 is TGTGCCAGCTCACCGGAACAGGGAAGGGTCTATGGCTACACCTTC. It translates to CASSPEQGRVYGYTF. The chain links TRBV18 to TRBJ1-2, with TRBD1 as a possible D gene (6 bases). V gave up 3 bases and J gave up 4 bases, with 15 bases separating them. This CDR3 has 15 amino acids. Germline lookup yields CDR1 KGHSH and CDR2 LQKENI.

This clonotype was observed at least ten times. This chain joins TRBV12-5 and TRBJ1-1; 8 nucleotides line up with TRBD1. The V and J ends lost 7 bases and 3 bases, in that order; junction bases with no gene match: 7. The CDR3 length is 14 residues. Germline V gene data show CDR1 as LGHNT and CDR2 as FRNRAP. This CDR3 is CASALDRGDTEAFF. CDR3 bases: TGTGCTAGTGCCCTTGACAGGGGTGACACTGAAGCTTTCTTT.

At least ten counts were recorded for this clonotype. This chain joins TRBV29-1 and TRBJ1-6; no clear D gene. CDR3 size: 10 residues. Trimming stripped 5 bases from V and 10 bases from J, with 6 bases between. Per germline, CDR1 SQVTM and CDR2 ANQGSEA. CDR3 loop: CSVRGSPLHF. CDR3 DNA sequence: TGCAGCGTTAGAGGATCACCCCTCCACTTT.

This clonotype was seen a handful of times. This sequence joins TRBV29-1 and TRBJ2-3; unclear D gene. This CDR3 region has 13 residues. CDR1 and CDR2 (germline): SQVTM, ANQGSEA. V was pared by 4 bases and J by 2 bases, with 10 bases between. The CDR3 loop reads CSVGPRLTDTQYF. The CDR3 nucleotides read TGCAGCGTTGGCCCCAGACTCACAGATACGCAGTATTTT.

This clonotype was recorded a few times. The CDR3 is CASLSGDHEQYF. CDR3 bases: TGTGCCAGCCTATCGGGTGACCACGAGCAGTACTTC. The V gene is TRBV7-7, the J gene TRBJ2-7, with D unclear. With 8 bases removed from V and 5 bases from J, the gap between germline ends came to 13 bases. Germline V CDR1 and CDR2: SSHAT, FNYEAQ (reference sequence). The CDR3 is 12 amino acids.

This clonotype was detected many times. The J gene is TRBJ2-7, the V gene TRBV6-5; D might be TRBD2 (6 bases). The germline gives CDR1 MNHEY, CDR2 SVGAGI. V was trimmed by 0 bases and J by 3 bases, leaving 9 bases between them. CDR3 length equals 14 residues. Here the CDR3 reads CASSYSSGYYEQYF. In DNA, the CDR3 is TGTGCCAGCAGTTACTCGAGCGGGTACTACGAGCAGTACTTC.